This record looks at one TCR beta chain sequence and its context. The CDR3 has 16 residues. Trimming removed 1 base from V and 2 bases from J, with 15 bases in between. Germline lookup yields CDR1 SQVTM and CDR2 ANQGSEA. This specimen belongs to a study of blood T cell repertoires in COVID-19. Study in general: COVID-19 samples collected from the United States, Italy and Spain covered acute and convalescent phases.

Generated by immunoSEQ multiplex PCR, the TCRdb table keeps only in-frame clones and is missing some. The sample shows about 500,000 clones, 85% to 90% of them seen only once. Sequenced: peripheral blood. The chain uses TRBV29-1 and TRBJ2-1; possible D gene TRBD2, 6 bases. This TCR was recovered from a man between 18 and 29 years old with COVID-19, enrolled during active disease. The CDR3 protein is CSVEGRRDGPYNEQFF. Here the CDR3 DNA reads TGCAGCGTTGAAGGGAGGCGGGATGGGCCCTACAATGAGCAGTTCTTC.